This T cell receptor beta chain appears in the sequencing data of a study of response to subunit inactivated influenza vaccine. Each CDR3 protein is one row after TCRdb ran MiXCR on the RT-PCR reads. The sample has roughly 570,000 distinct CDR3 sequences; about an eighth are singletons. Deletions cut 2 bases from V and 13 bases from J, with 8 bases between. Germline CDR1 and CDR2: MNHEY and SVGEGT. The CDR3 has 10 residues. This clonotype appeared a few times. The input for sequencing was PBMCs from blood, taken roughly 47 days after vaccination. V and J are TRBV6-2 or TRBV6-3 and TRBJ2-5; D ambiguous. The clonotype originates from a man aged 50-59 years who received an inactivated influenza vaccine. The CDR3 coding sequence is TGTGCCAGCAGTTACCGGTTTTTGTACTTC. Residues: CASSYRFLYF.